This T cell receptor (beta chain) derives from a study of cytomegalovirus exposure and HLA in healthy donors. Study information: In a previous analysis, approximately 110 million unique TCR beta sequences were found from 150 million to 200 million T cells.

In the case of this clone: Its specificity is not known.

The PCR had 60 Vbeta and 13 Jbeta primers. Sequenced by immunoSEQ multiplex PCR; TCRdb stores in-frame clones only, minus some. The repertoire consists of under 200,000 clones, with 70% to 90% occurring once and the leading ten covering around 1.9%. Donors in the study were healthy people who gave bone marrow. Overall study findings and caveats: Presence/absence analyses rested on an assumption that sequencing depth was roughly uniform across donors.

The sample was PBMCs. The sequence was obtained from a woman under 30 in good health and CMV-seronegative.

The CDR3 DNA is TGTGCCAGCAGTCCACGGGAGGGGGGAGGCGCCGGAACTGAAGCTTTCTTT. Protein product: CASSPREGGGAGTEAFF. The chain is built from TRBV27 and TRBJ1-1, with D maybe TRBD1 (6 bases). Germline V gives CDR1 MNHEY, CDR2 SMNVEV (reference sequence). V shed 5 bases and J shed 5 bases, with 24 bases lying between them. The CDR3 consists of 17 residues.